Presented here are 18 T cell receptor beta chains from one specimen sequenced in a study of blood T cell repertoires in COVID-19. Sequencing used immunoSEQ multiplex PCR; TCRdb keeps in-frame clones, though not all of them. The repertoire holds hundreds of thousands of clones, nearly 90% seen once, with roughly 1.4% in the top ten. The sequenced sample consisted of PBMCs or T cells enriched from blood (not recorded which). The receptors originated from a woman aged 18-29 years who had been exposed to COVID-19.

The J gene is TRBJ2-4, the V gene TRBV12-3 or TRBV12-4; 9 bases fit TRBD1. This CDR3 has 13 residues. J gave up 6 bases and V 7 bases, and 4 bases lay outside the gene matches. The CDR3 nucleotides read TGTGCCAGCAATACAGGGGGCGGAAACATTCAGTACTTC. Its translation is CASNTGGGNIQYF.

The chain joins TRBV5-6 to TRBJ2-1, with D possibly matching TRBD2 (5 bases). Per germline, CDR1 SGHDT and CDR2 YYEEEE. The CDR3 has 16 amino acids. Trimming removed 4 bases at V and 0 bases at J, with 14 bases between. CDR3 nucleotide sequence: TGTGCCAGCAGCCAGCAGCGGAAGAGCTCCTACAATGAGCAGTTCTTC. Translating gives CASSQQRKSSYNEQFF.

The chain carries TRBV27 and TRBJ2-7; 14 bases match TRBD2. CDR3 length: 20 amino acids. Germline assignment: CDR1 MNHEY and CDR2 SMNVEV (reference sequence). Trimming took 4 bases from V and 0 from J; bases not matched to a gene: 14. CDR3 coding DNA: TGTGCCAGCAGTTCAATTTTGGGACTAGCGGGGGCCGTTAGCTCCTACGAGCAGTACTTC. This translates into CASSSILGLAGAVSSYEQYF.

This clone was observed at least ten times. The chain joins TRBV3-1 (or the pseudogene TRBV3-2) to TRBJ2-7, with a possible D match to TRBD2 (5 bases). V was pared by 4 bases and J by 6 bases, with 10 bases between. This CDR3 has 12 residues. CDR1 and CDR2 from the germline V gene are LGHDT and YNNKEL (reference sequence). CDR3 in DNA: TGTGCCAGCAGCCGCACAGCGGCCGAGCAGTACTTC. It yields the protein CASSRTAAEQYF.

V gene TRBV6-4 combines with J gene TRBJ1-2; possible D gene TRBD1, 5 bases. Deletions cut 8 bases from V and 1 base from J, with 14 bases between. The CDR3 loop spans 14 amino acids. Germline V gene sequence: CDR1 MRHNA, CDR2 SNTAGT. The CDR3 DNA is TGTGCCAGCTCCCCCGGGGGAGTTAACTATGGCTACACCTTC. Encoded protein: CASSPGGVNYGYTF.

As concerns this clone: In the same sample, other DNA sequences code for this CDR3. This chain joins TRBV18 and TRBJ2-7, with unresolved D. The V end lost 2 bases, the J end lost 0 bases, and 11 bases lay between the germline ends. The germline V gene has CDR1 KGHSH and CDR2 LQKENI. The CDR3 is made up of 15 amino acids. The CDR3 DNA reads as TGTGCCAGCTCACCAAAAACGGGTAGCTCCTACGAGCAGTACTTC. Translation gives CASSPKTGSSYEQYF.

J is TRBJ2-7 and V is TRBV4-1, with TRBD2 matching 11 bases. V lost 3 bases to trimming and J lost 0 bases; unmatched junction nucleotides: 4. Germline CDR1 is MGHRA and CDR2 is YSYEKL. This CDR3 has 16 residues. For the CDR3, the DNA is TGCGCCAGCAGCCATGTTACTAGCGGGAGCTCCTACGAGCAGTACTTC. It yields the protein CASSHVTSGSSYEQYF.

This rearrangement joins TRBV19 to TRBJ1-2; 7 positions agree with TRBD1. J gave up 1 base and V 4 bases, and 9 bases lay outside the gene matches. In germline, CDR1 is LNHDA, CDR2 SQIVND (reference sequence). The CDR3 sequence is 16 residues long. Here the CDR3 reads CASSTIQGDLNYGYTF. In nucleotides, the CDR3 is TGTGCCAGTAGTACCATCCAGGGGGATCTTAACTATGGCTACACCTTC. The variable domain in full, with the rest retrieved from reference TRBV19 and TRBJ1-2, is DGGITQSPKYLFRKEGQNVTLSCEQNLNHDAMYWYRQDPGQGLRLIYYSQIVNDFQKGDIAEGYSVSREKKESFPLTVTSAQKNPTAFYLCASSTIQGDLNYGYTFGSGTRLTVV.

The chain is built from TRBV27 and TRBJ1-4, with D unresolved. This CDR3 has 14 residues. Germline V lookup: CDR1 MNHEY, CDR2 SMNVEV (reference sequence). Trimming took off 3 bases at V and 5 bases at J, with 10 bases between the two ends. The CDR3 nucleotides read TGTGCCAGCAGTTTTGCGACTTCCAATGAAAAACTGTTTTTT. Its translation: CASSFATSNEKLFF. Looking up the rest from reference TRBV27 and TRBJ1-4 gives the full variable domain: EAQVTQNPRYLITVTGKKLTVTCSQNMNHEYMSWYRQDPGLGLRQIYYSMNVEVTDKGDVPEGYKVSRKEKRNFPLILESPSPNQTSLYFCASSFATSNEKLFFGSGTQLSVL.

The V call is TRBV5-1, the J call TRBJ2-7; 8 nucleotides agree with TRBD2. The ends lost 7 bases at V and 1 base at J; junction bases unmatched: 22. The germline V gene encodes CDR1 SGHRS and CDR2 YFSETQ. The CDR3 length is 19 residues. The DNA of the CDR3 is TGCGCCAGCTCCGGACAGCTATCGAAACCGGGACTAGTTTCCTACGAGCAGTACTTC. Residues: CASSGQLSKPGLVSYEQYF.

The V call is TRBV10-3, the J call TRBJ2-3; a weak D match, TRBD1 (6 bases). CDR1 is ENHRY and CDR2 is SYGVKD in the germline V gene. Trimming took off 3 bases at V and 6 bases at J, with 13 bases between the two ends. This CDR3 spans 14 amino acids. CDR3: CAISDRGARDTQYF. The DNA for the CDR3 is TGTGCCATCAGTGACAGGGGAGCAAGGGATACGCAGTATTTT.

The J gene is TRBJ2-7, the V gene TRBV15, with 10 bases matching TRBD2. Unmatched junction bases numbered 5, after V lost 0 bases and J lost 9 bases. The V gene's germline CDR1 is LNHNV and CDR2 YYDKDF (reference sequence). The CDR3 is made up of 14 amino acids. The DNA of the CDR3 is TGTGCCACCAGCAGAGATCCCGCTAGCGGGGGGCAGTACTTC. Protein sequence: CATSRDPASGGQYF.

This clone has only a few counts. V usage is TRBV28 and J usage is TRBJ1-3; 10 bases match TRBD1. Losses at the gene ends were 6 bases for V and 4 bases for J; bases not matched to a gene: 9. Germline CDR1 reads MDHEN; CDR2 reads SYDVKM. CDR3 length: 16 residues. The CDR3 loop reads CASRKTGGASGNTIYF. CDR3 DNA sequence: TGTGCCAGCAGAAAGACAGGGGGCGCGTCCGGAAACACCATATATTTT.

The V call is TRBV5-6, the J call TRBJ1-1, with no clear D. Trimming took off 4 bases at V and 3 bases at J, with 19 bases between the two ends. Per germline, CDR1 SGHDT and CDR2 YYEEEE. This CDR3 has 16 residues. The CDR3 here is CASSHSEAPGYTEAFF. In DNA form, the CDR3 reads TGTGCCAGCAGCCATTCCGAGGCACCGGGGTACACTGAAGCTTTCTTT.

The CDR3 coding sequence is TGTGCCAGCTCACCTTCGGGACTAGCGGGAGGGACCAAAAACATTCAGTACTTC. Translation gives CASSPSGLAGGTKNIQYF. The rearrangement links TRBV18 to TRBJ2-4; 16 bases are shared with TRBD2. CDR1 and CDR2 from the germline V gene are KGHSH and LQKENI. The J segment lost 2 bases and the V segment lost 3 bases, leaving 4 bases of the junction unmatched. CDR3 length: 18 amino acids.

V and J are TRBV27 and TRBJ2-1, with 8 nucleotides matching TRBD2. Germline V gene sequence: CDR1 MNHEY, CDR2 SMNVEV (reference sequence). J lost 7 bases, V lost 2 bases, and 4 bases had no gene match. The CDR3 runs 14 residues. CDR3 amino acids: CASSLRLARNEQFF. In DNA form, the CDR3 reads TGTGCCAGCAGTTTACGACTAGCGAGAAATGAGCAGTTCTTC.

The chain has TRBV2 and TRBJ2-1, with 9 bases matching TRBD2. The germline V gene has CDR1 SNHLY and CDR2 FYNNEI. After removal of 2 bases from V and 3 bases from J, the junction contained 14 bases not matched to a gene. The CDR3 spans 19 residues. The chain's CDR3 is CASSEFFETSGAYYNEQFF. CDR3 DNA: TGTGCCAGCAGTGAATTTTTTGAGACTAGCGGAGCCTACTACAATGAGCAGTTCTTC.

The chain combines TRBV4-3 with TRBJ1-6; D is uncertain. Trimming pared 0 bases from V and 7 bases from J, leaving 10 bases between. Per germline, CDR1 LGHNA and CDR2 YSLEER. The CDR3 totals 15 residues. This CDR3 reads CASSQDWRANSPLHF. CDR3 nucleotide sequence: TGCGCCAGCAGCCAAGATTGGAGGGCAAATTCACCCCTCCACTTT.